The 32 T cell receptor beta chains below all came from one sample that was sequenced in a study of T cell clones after liver transplantation. Profiling relied on immunoSEQ multiplex PCR, and the TCRdb table lists in-frame clones only, not all of them. The sample carries more than 95,000 clones, approximately 85% recorded once. The specimen comprised CD4+ T cells from blood, sampled before liver transplant. Receptors originate from a human donor who received a liver transplant.

V is TRBV28 and J is TRBJ1-5; unclear D gene. Germline assignment: CDR1 MDHEN and CDR2 SYDVKM. This CDR3 contains 11 residues. V was shortened by 5 bases and J by 4 bases, with 3 bases between the two germline ends. Here the CDR3 DNA reads TGTGCCAGCAGTCAAAATCAGCCCCAGCATTTT. Translated, it gives CASSQNQPQHF.

The V call is TRBV28, the J call TRBJ2-3; 9 bases are shared with TRBD1. Germline lookup yields CDR1 MDHEN and CDR2 SYDVKM. Trimming took 5 bases from V and 7 from J; bases not matched to a gene: 16. This CDR3 has 17 residues. The CDR3 DNA reads as TGTGCCAGCAGTCAACCCCGGGACAGGGAACCTGGGCATACGCAGTATTTT. Its translation is CASSQPRDREPGHTQYF.

The V call is TRBV19, the J call TRBJ2-7, with TRBD2 matching 9 bases. The CDR3 sequence is 18 residues long. Germline CDR1 reads LNHDA; CDR2 reads SQIVND (reference sequence). The trim removed 4 bases at V and 0 bases at J, leaving 13 bases unmatched. The CDR3 loop reads CASSKRRASGASSYEQYF. Written as DNA, the CDR3 is TGTGCCAGTAGTAAAAGGAGGGCTAGCGGGGCTAGCTCCTACGAGCAGTACTTC.

This clone was counted only a few times. The chain carries TRBV15 and TRBJ2-7; TRBD1 aligns across 7 bases. Germline CDR1 is LNHNV and CDR2 is YYDKDF (reference sequence). V was pared by 4 bases and J by 3 bases, with 3 bases of the junction left unmatched. This CDR3 has 13 amino acids. The CDR3 bases are TGTGCCACCAGCATCCACAGGGGCTACGAGCAGTACTTC. Residues: CATSIHRGYEQYF.

The V and J genes are TRBV11-2 and TRBJ2-5; D is possibly TRBD1 (5 bases). V was pared by 1 base and J by 7 bases, with 13 bases between. The germline V gene encodes CDR1 SGHAT and CDR2 FQNNGV. This CDR3 has 14 residues. Here the CDR3 reads CASSLGDWGWTQYF. Here the CDR3 DNA reads TGTGCCAGCAGCTTAGGAGACTGGGGCTGGACCCAGTACTTC. Complete variable domain (other parts from reference TRBV11-2 and TRBJ2-5): EAGVAQSPRYKIIEKRQSVAFWCNPISGHATLYWYQQILGQGPKLLIQFQNNGVVDDSQLPKDRFSAERLKGVDSTLKIQPAKLEDSAVYLCASSLGDWGWTQYFGPGTRLLVL.

The chain links TRBV2 to TRBJ1-5; D is unresolved. V was clipped by 5 bases and J by 4 bases, with 9 bases between them. The CDR3 has 13 amino acids. CDR1 and CDR2 (germline): SNHLY, FYNNEI. The CDR3 DNA reads TGTGCCAGCAGTTACAGAGGTAATCAGCCCCAGCATTTT. Its protein product is CASSYRGNQPQHF. The whole variable domain, filled in from reference TRBV2 and TRBJ1-5, reads EPEVTQTPSHQVTQMGQEVILRCVPISNHLYFYWYRQILGQKVEFLVSFYNNEISEKSEIFDDQFSVERPDGSNFTLKIRSTKLEDSAMYFCASSYRGNQPQHFGDGTRLSIL.

The chain's CDR3 is CATWGSGSSPLHF. The CDR3 DNA is TGTGCCACCTGGGGTTCGGGGAGTTCACCCCTCCACTTT. J is TRBJ1-6 and V is TRBV10-3; D gene ambiguous. This CDR3 has 13 amino acids. In germline, CDR1 is ENHRY, CDR2 SYGVKD. Trimming stripped 10 bases from V and 9 bases from J, with 16 bases between.

This clone was seen a handful of times. The CDR3 here is CASSTRRASGANVLTF. Written as DNA, the CDR3 is TGTGCCAGTAGTACCCGACGAGCCTCTGGGGCCAACGTCCTGACTTTC. The rearrangement joins TRBV19 to TRBJ2-6; no clear D. V dropped 4 bases and J dropped 0 bases, with 10 bases sitting between them. The V gene's germline CDR1 is LNHDA and CDR2 SQIVND (reference sequence). The CDR3 covers 16 residues.

CDR3: CASSGGQQYTEAFF. The DNA of the CDR3 is TGTGCCAGCAGTGGGGGACAGCAATACACTGAAGCTTTCTTT. The chain carries TRBV6-1 and TRBJ1-1, with TRBD1 matching over 7 bases. The CDR3 extends over 14 amino acids. CDR1 and CDR2 from the germline V gene are MNHNS and SASEGT. V lost 4 bases, J lost 3 bases, and 5 bases stayed unmatched.

The genes are TRBV7-6 and TRBJ1-1; a possible D gene is TRBD1 (5 bases). Germline CDR1 SGHVS, CDR2 FNYEAQ. The CDR3 spans 14 residues. V was shortened by 0 bases and J by 4 bases, with 9 bases between the two germline ends. For the CDR3, the DNA is TGTGCCAGCAGCTTAGCCCCAGGGCCCACTGAAGCTTTCTTT. Protein sequence: CASSLAPGPTEAFF.

The chain joins TRBV15 to TRBJ1-4; TRBD1 might be the D (5 bases). Germline V CDR1 and CDR2: LNHNV, YYDKDF (reference sequence). V lost 0 bases and J lost 2, with 13 bases in between. The CDR3 covers 17 residues. Here the CDR3 DNA reads TGTGCCACCAGCAGAGAGGGCGGCGGGGCTACTAATGAAAAACTGTTTTTT. It yields the protein CATSREGGGATNEKLFF.

The chain couples TRBV5-1 to TRBJ2-3, with TRBD2 matching 12 bases. The germline gives CDR1 SGHRS, CDR2 YFSETQ. The ends lost 1 base at V and 9 bases at J; junction bases unmatched: 9. The CDR3 contains 16 residues. CDR3 protein: CASSLQLAGGPGTQYF. CDR3 coding DNA: TGCGCCAGCAGCTTGCAGCTAGCGGGAGGGCCTGGCACGCAGTATTTT.

V usage is TRBV7-2 and J usage is TRBJ2-7; D gene uncertain. Looked up from germline, CDR1 is SGHTA and CDR2 is FQGNSA. The CDR3 runs 12 residues. Trimming removed 2 bases from V and 9 bases from J, with 11 bases in between. CDR3 coding DNA: TGTGCCAGCAGCTTAAGTTTGAACGGGCAGTACTTC. Translated: CASSLSLNGQYF.

This clone was found a few times. This chain joins TRBV28 and TRBJ2-3; the match to TRBD2 covers 13 bases. CDR3 length equals 17 residues. J lost 4 bases, V lost 3 bases, and 7 bases had no gene match. Per germline, CDR1 MDHEN and CDR2 SYDVKM. The CDR3: CASSFIGTSGISDTQYF. The CDR3 coding sequence is TGTGCCAGCAGTTTTATCGGGACTAGCGGGATCTCAGATACGCAGTATTTT. Drawing the rest from reference TRBV28 and TRBJ2-3, the complete variable domain is DVKVTQSSRYLVKRTGEKVFLECVQDMDHENMFWYRQDPGLGLRLIYFSYDVKMKEKGDIPEGYSVSREKKERFSLILESASTNQTSMYLCASSFIGTSGISDTQYFGPGTRLTVL.

The rearrangement joins TRBV27 to TRBJ2-1; the D is unclear. CDR3 length equals 14 residues. Germline loops: CDR1 MNHEY, CDR2 SMNVEV (reference sequence). Trimming took off 2 bases at V and 4 bases at J, with 9 bases between the two ends. The CDR3: CASSLRPAYNEQFF. CDR3 DNA: TGTGCCAGCAGTTTAAGGCCCGCATACAATGAGCAGTTCTTC.

This sequence joins TRBV29-1 and TRBJ2-1; no definite D call. In germline, CDR1 is SQVTM, CDR2 ANQGSEA. This CDR3 is 14 amino acids long. The germline V and J ends were trimmed by 8 bases and 2 bases, with 16 bases remaining between them. DNA of the CDR3: TGCAGCACCGCCACCTCTGGGACCTACAATGAGCAGTTCTTC. Its translation is CSTATSGTYNEQFF.

The rearrangement joins TRBV4-3 to TRBJ2-7; TRBD2 matches at 12 bases. The CDR3 sequence is 18 residues long. Looked up from germline, CDR1 is LGHNA and CDR2 is YSLEER. With 4 bases clipped from V and 0 bases from J, the junction kept 10 bases outside the gene matches. The CDR3 region is CASSLHRTSGTSSYEQYF. The CDR3, as DNA: TGCGCCAGCAGCCTCCATCGGACTAGCGGGACAAGCTCCTACGAGCAGTACTTC.

This clone was seen at least ten times. The genes are TRBV15 and TRBJ1-1, with D tentatively TRBD1 (6 bases). The CDR3 totals 15 residues. The germline gives CDR1 LNHNV, CDR2 YYDKDF (reference sequence). With 1 base removed from V and 3 bases from J, the gap between germline ends came to 12 bases. The CDR3 reads CATSRGSGGYTEAFF. CDR3 coding DNA: TGTGCCACCAGCAGAGGTTCCGGGGGCTACACTGAAGCTTTCTTT.

The gene calls are TRBV10-1 and TRBJ2-4; 10 bases align to TRBD1. CDR3 length: 17 residues. Losses at the gene ends were 9 bases for V and 2 bases for J; bases not matched to a gene: 13. CDR1 and CDR2 (germline): WNHNN, SYGVQD (reference sequence). The CDR3 DNA follows: TGCGCCAGGATAGGACAGGGGGGAAGTGCAACCAAAAACATTCAGTACTTC. It codes for CARIGQGGSATKNIQYF.

The rearrangement joins TRBV7-9 to TRBJ2-1; D is possibly TRBD2 (7 bases). Trimming pared 10 bases from V and 1 base from J, leaving 20 bases between. The CDR3 totals 16 residues. Germline V lookup: CDR1 SEHNR, CDR2 FQNEAQ (reference sequence). The CDR3 sequence: CAISALRGGSYNEQFF. CDR3 DNA sequence: TGTGCCATATCGGCCTTGAGGGGGGGTTCCTACAATGAGCAGTTCTTC. Supplemented by reference TRBV7-9 and TRBJ2-1, the full variable domain reads DTGVSQNPRHKITKRGQNVTFRCDPISEHNRLYWYRQTLGQGPEFLTYFQNEAQLEKSRLLSDRFSAERPKGSFSTLEIQRTEQGDSAMYLCAISALRGGSYNEQFFGPGTRLTVL.

This CDR3 reads CASRRQDLSGNTIYF. The CDR3 nucleotides read TGTGCCAGCAGGAGACAGGACCTCTCTGGAAACACCATATATTTT. The chain carries TRBV6-1 and TRBJ1-3; a weak D match, TRBD1 (6 bases). The CDR3 extends over 15 amino acids. Trimming shortened V by 6 bases and J by 0 bases, and 12 bases separated the two germline ends. Germline CDR1 and CDR2: MNHNS and SASEGT.

About this clone: Other DNA sequences in the same sample also yield this CDR3. The chain joins TRBV30 to TRBJ2-5; D gene ambiguous. The V gene lost 2 bases and the J gene lost 5 bases, with 3 bases spanning the gap. CDR1 is GTSNPN and CDR2 is SVGIG in the germline V gene (reference sequence). The CDR3 runs 10 residues. CDR3: CAWSRETQYF. CDR3 nucleotides: TGTGCCTGGAGTAGGGAGACCCAGTACTTC.

With regard to this clone: The identical CDR3 is also encoded by other nucleotide sequences in the sample. The rearrangement joins TRBV27 to TRBJ2-7, with D perhaps TRBD1 (6 bases). V was cut by 5 bases and J by 0 bases, with 23 bases left in between. CDR1 is MNHEY and CDR2 is SMNVEV in the germline V gene (reference sequence). This CDR3 is 18 amino acids long. In nucleotides, the CDR3 is TGTGCCAGCAGTAGAGGAAAACAGGGCCCTCTAAACTCCTACGAGCAGTACTTC. Translation gives CASSRGKQGPLNSYEQYF.

This clone was seen once. V is TRBV5-4 and J is TRBJ2-5, with 8 bases identical to TRBD2. CDR1 and CDR2 (germline): SGHNT, YYREEE (reference sequence). The CDR3 consists of 15 residues. Trimming cost V 4 bases and J 1 base; bases outside gene matches: 6. The CDR3: CASSRAGGVQETQYF. In DNA, the CDR3 is TGTGCCAGCAGCCGGGCCGGGGGGGTCCAAGAGACCCAGTACTTC. The complete variable domain, with remaining parts taken from reference TRBV5-4 and TRBJ2-5, reads ETGVTQSPTHLIKTRGQQVTLRCSSQSGHNTVSWYQQALGQGPQFIFQYYREEENGRGNFPPRFSGLQFPNYSSELNVNALELDDSALYLCASSRAGGVQETQYFGPGTRLLVL.

This chain links TRBV18 with TRBJ2-2; D call uncertain. The CDR3 is made up of 14 amino acids. Germline loops: CDR1 KGHSH, CDR2 LQKENI. With 1 base removed from V and 5 bases from J, the gap between germline ends came to 8 bases. CDR3 sequence: CASSPLQGTGELFF. DNA for the CDR3: TGTGCCAGCTCACCACTTCAAGGTACCGGGGAGCTGTTTTTT.

This chain links TRBV11-2 with TRBJ2-7; 7 bases are shared with TRBD2. The V and J ends lost 3 bases and 3 bases, in that order; junction bases with no gene match: 5. This CDR3 region has 14 residues. The germline gives CDR1 SGHAT, CDR2 FQNNGV. The CDR3 protein is CASSLTAGSYEQYF. CDR3 DNA sequence: TGTGCCAGCAGCTTGACAGCGGGAAGCTACGAGCAGTACTTC.

This clone appeared once. The chain joins TRBV19 to TRBJ1-4; a weak D match, TRBD1 (5 bases). Germline-derived CDR1 and CDR2 are LNHDA and SQIVND (reference sequence). The germline V and J ends were trimmed by 7 bases and 4 bases, with 13 bases remaining between them. CDR3 size: 14 residues. CDR3 bases: TGTGCCAGTATCGATCGGGACGGTAATGAAAAACTGTTTTTT. Amino acids: CASIDRDGNEKLFF.

With regard to this clone: One end of the junction does not line up with germline, which may come from a read error. The chain joins TRBV6-1 to TRBJ2-7; 10 bases align to TRBD2. CDR3 length: 14 residues. The V gene's germline CDR1 is MNHNS and CDR2 SASEGT. DNA of the CDR3: TGTGCCAGCAGTCAAGCGGGGGGGCCGGACGAGCAGTACTTC. The encoded protein is CASSQAGGPDEQYF.

The chain uses TRBV11-3 and TRBJ2-7; TRBD2 might be the D (6 bases). The CDR3 covers 13 residues. Germline V gene lookup returns CDR1 SGHNT and CDR2 YENEEA. V lost 5 bases to trimming and J lost 3 bases, with 11 bases between them. CDR3 residues: CASSLSTSYEQYF. The CDR3 bases are TGTGCCAGCAGCCTATCGACTAGCTACGAGCAGTACTTC.

This chain uses TRBV20-1 with TRBJ2-5; D gene uncertain. This CDR3 is built from 11 residues. CDR1 and CDR2 (germline): DFQATT, SNEGSKA (reference sequence). Trimming cost V 2 bases and J 2 bases, with 3 bases left between them. In DNA, the CDR3 is TGCAGTGCTAGACCTCAAGAGACCCAGTACTTC. Encoded protein: CSARPQETQYF.

The chain has TRBV10-3 and TRBJ2-4; 9 positions agree with TRBD1. Per germline, CDR1 ENHRY and CDR2 SYGVKD. The length of the CDR3 is 16 residues. J lost 1 base, V lost 0 bases, and 1 base had no gene match. CDR3 in DNA: TGTGCCATCAGTGAGTCAGGGACAGGGGCCAAAAACATTCAGTACTTC. Residues: CAISESGTGAKNIQYF.

The rearrangement joins TRBV5-6 to TRBJ2-7; D assignment may be TRBD1 or TRBD2 (5 bases each). Germline V CDR1 and CDR2: SGHDT, YYEEEE. The V gene lost 4 bases and the J gene lost 3 bases, with 20 bases spanning the gap. This CDR3 contains 16 residues. This CDR3 reads CASSPDKGTRDYEQYF. For the CDR3, the DNA is TGTGCCAGCAGCCCTGACAAGGGGACGAGGGACTACGAGCAGTACTTC.